These T cell receptor beta chains were read from a single sample in a study of vaccination and CD4 T cells after COVID-19. These receptors are not linked to any known antigen. TCRdb used MiXCR to reprocess the PCR reads, holding one entry per CDR3 protein. The profile shows 9,500 to 14,000 distinct CDR3 sequences, approximately 53% of them singletons. Sample: CD4+ T cells from blood, cultured in vitro. These receptors were obtained from a human donor who had recovered from COVID-19. The CDR3 runs from the conserved cysteine through the conserved F or W. Each record gives: D gene, clone size, V gene, J gene, CDR3 protein, CDR3 DNA. D genes are given only for firm matches. Expanded clones get a size class; other rows say once, few or many, or leave the size out.

.	.	TRBV29-1	TRBJ2-3	CSGSRDTQYF	TGCAGCGGCTCTCGCGATACGCAGTATTTT
TRBD2	.	TRBV15	TRBJ2-7	CATSRGSGIVYEQYF	TGTGCCACCAGCAGAGGAAGCGGGATAGTCTACGAGCAGTACTTC
TRBD1	.	TRBV12-3/TRBV12-4	TRBJ2-1	CASSIRQGSGNEQFF	TGTGCCAGCAGCATAAGACAGGGGTCGGGCAATGAGCAGTTCTTC
TRBD1	.	TRBV25-1	TRBJ1-2	CASSGRPGTGFSYGYTF	TGTGCCAGCAGTGGCCGGCCCGGGACAGGTTTTTCCTATGGCTACACCTTC
TRBD2	.	TRBV5-1	TRBJ2-7	CASRRGLENEQYF	TGCGCCAGCAGACGGGGACTAGAAAACGAGCAGTACTTC
.	few	TRBV7-2	TRBJ2-7	CASIESQGIAYEQYF	TGTGCCAGCATCGAATCCCAGGGTATCGCCTACGAGCAGTACTTC
TRBD2	.	TRBV5-1	TRBJ2-2	CASSSDIAGKYTGELFF	TGCGCCAGCAGCTCCGATATAGCGGGGAAGTACACCGGGGAGCTGTTTTTT
.	.	TRBV10-3	TRBJ2-1	CAISPRETYNEQFF	TGTGCCATCAGCCCCAGGGAAACCTACAATGAGCAGTTCTTC
.	.	TRBV19	TRBJ1-1	CASSMNGNTEAFF	TGTGCCAGTAGTATGAACGGAAACACTGAAGCTTTCTTT
.	.	TRBV21-1	TRBJ2-7	CASSKALQVWVNYEQYF	TGTGCCAGCAGCAAAGCCCTCCAGGTCTGGGTAAACTACGAGCAGTACTTC
.	.	TRBV4-2	TRBJ2-2	CASSQGTSADTQYFGPGTRELFF	.
.	.	TRBV28	TRBJ1-2	CASSPPTNYGYTF	TGTGCCAGCAGCCCGCCTACTAACTATGGCTACACCTTC
.	.	TRBV6-5	TRBJ1-1	CASSYSPGRTEAFF	TGTGCCAGCAGTTACTCACCAGGGAGGACTGAAGCTTTCTTT
.	.	TRBV28	TRBJ2-2	CASSRQIGSTGELFF	TGTGCCAGCAGTCGCCAGATTGGGTCCACCGGGGAGCTGTTTTTT
.	.	TRBV5-1	TRBJ1-2	CASSLDTDYTF	TGCGCCAGCAGCTTGGATACAGACTACACCTTC
TRBD2	.	TRBV15	TRBJ2-1	CATSGLVGGRGYNEQFF	TGTGCCACCAGCGGACTAGTAGGAGGGAGGGGTTACAATGAGCAGTTCTTC
.	.	TRBV2	TRBJ2-5	CASSSTGKETQYF	TGTGCCAGCAGTTCGACAGGAAAAGAGACCCAGTACTTC
.	.	TRBV20-1	TRBJ2-7	CSAGRSYEQYF	TGCAGTGCTGGCCGCTCCTACGAGCAGTACTTC
TRBD1	few	TRBV24-1	TRBJ1-2	CATSARTGGGFGYTF	TGTGCCACCAGTGCAAGGACAGGGGGCGGATTTGGCTACACCTTC
.	few	TRBV7-6	TRBJ2-1	CASSSTPGRLNEQFF	TGTGCCAGCAGCTCGACGCCGGGACGGCTTAATGAGCAGTTCTTC
.	.	TRBV18	TRBJ1-2	CASSPRQDPNYGYTF	TGTGCCAGCTCACCACGACAGGATCCTAACTATGGCTACACCTTC
TRBD1	.	TRBV7-3	TRBJ1-2	CASSQTGTGGGGYTF	TGTGCCAGCAGCCAGACCGGGACAGGGGGGGGTGGCTACACCTTC
TRBD1	few	TRBV6-1	TRBJ2-5	CASSPLGRGPETQYF	TGTGCCAGCAGTCCCCTGGGCAGGGGGCCAGAGACCCAGTACTTC
TRBD1	.	TRBV10-3	TRBJ2-7	CAIAGTGHYEQYF	TGTGCCATCGCTGGGACAGGCCACTACGAGCAGTACTTC
.	.	TRBV27	TRBJ1-5	CASSLTLSSSNQPQHF	TGTGCCAGCAGTTTAACCCTTTCTAGCTCTAATCAGCCCCAGCATTTT
.	medium-sized	TRBV20-1	TRBJ2-1	CSAGSSYNEQFF	TGCAGTGCCGGTAGCTCCTACAATGAGCAGTTCTTC
.	.	TRBV11-3	TRBJ2-5	CASSLAGTEKQETQYF	TGTGCCAGCAGCTTAGCTGGGACTGAAAAACAAGAGACCCAGTACTTC
.	.	TRBV18	TRBJ2-5	CASSPGGKKGETQYF	TGTGCCAGCTCACCAGGGGGGAAGAAGGGAGAGACCCAGTACTTC
.	few	TRBV10-3	TRBJ2-2	CAITGQGNTGELFF	TGTGCCATCACAGGTCAGGGGAACACCGGGGAGCTGTTTTTT
.	few	TRBV27	TRBJ2-7	CASQRTGVYEQYF	TGTGCCAGTCAGCGGACGGGGGTCTACGAGCAGTACTTC
TRBD2	.	TRBV4-1	TRBJ2-3	CASSRGGAGDKGDTQYF	TGCGCCAGCAGCCGCGGGGGAGCGGGAGATAAGGGGGATACGCAGTATTTT
TRBD2	.	TRBV28	TRBJ2-3	CASLQTSGRNTDTQYF	TGTGCCAGCCTCCAAACTAGCGGGAGAAACACAGATACGCAGTATTTT
.	once	TRBV20-1	TRBJ2-1	CSARIGIWQNEQFF	TGCAGTGCTAGAATTGGGATATGGCAGAATGAGCAGTTCTTC
.	.	TRBV27	TRBJ2-3	CASSPLVSYSSTDTQYF	TGTGCCAGCAGCCCTCTAGTATCCTATTCTAGCACAGATACGCAGTATTTT
.	.	TRBV10-2	TRBJ1-2	CASSEPGNSGGDGYTF	TGCGCCAGCAGTGAGCCGGGGAACTCCGGTGGGGATGGCTACACCTTC
.	.	TRBV7-9	TRBJ2-3	CASSLVSGLGDTQYF	TGTGCCAGCAGCTTAGTGTCGGGGCTGGGGGATACGCAGTATTTT
.	.	TRBV28	TRBJ1-5	CATNRAGGGNQPQHF	TGTGCCACCAACCGAGCGGGGGGCGGCAATCAGCCCCAGCATTTT